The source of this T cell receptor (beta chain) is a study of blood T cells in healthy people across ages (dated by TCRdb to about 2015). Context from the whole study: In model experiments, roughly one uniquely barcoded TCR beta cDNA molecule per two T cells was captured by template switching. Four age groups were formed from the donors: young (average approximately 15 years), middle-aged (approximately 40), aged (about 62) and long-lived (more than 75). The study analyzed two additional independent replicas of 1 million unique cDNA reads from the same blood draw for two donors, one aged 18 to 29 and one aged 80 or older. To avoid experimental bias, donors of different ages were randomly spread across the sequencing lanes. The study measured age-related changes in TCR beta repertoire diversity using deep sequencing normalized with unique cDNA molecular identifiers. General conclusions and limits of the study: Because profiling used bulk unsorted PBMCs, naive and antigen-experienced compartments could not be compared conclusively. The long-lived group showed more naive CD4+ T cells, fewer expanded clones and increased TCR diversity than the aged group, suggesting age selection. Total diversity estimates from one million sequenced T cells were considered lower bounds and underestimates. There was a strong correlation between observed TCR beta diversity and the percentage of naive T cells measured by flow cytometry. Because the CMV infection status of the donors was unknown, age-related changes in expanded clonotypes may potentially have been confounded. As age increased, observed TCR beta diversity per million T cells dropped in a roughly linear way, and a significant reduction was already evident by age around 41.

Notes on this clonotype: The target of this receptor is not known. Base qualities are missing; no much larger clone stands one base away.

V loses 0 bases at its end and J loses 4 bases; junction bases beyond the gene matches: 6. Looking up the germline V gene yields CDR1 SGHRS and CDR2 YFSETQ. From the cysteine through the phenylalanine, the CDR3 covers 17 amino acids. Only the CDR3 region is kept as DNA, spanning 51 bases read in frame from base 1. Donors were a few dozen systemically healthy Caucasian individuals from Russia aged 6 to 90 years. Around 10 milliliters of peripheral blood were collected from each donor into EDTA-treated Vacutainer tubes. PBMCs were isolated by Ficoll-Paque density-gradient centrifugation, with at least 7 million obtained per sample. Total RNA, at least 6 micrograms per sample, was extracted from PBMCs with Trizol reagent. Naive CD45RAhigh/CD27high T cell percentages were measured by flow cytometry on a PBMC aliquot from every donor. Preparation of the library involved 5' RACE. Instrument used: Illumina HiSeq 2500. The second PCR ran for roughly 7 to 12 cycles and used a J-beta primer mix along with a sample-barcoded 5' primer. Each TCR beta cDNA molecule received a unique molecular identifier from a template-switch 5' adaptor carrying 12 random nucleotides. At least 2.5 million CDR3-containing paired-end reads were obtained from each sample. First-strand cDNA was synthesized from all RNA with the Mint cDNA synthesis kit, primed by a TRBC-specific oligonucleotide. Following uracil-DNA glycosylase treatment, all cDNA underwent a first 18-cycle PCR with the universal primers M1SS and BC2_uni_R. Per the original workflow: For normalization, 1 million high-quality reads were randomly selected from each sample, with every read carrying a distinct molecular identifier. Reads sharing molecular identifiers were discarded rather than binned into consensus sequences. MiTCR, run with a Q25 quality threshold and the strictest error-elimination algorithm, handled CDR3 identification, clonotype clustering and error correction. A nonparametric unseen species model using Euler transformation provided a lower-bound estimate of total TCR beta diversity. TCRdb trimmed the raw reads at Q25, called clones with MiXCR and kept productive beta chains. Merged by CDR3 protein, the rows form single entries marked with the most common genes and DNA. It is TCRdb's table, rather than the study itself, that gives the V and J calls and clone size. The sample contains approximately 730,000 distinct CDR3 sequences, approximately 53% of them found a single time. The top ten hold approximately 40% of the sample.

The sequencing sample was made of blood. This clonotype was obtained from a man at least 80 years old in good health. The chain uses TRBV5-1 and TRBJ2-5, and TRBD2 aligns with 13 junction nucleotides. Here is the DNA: TGCGCCAGCAGCTTGGGAGGACTAGCGGGAGTTGGAGAGACCCAGTACTTC. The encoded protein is CASSLGGLAGVGETQYF.